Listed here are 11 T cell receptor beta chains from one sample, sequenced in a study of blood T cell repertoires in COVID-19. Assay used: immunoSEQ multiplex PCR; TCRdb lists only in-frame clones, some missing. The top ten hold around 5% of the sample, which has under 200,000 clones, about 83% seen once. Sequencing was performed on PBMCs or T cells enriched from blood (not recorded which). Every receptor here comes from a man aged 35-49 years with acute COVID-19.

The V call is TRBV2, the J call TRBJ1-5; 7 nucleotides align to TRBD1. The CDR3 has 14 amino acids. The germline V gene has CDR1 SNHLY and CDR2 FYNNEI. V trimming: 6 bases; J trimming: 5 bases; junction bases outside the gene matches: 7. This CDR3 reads CASSTDRDHQPQHF. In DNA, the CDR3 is TGTGCCAGCAGCACCGACAGGGACCATCAGCCCCAGCATTTT.

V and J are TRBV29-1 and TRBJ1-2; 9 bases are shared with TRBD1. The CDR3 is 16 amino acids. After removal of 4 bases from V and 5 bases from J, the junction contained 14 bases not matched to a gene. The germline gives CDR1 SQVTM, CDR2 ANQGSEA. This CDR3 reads CSVGKQGALGPYGYTF. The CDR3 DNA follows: TGCAGCGTTGGGAAACAGGGGGCCCTAGGACCATATGGCTACACCTTC.

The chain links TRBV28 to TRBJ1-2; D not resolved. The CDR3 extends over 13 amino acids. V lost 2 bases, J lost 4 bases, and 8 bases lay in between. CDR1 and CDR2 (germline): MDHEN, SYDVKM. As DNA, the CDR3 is TGTGCCAGCAGTTTAGGCAGGATCTATGGCTACACCTTC. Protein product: CASSLGRIYGYTF.

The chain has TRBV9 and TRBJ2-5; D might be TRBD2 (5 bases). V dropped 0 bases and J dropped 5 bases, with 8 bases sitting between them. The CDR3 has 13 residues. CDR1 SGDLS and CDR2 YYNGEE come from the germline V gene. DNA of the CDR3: TGTGCCAGCAGCGTAGCTGGGGAGGAGACCCAGTACTTC. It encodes CASSVAGEETQYF.

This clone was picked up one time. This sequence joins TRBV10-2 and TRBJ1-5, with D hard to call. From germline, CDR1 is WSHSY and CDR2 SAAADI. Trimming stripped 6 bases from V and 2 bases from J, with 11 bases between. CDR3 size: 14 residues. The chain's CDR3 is CASRAYRGNQPQHF. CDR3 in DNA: TGCGCCAGCAGAGCCTACAGAGGCAATCAGCCCCAGCATTTT.

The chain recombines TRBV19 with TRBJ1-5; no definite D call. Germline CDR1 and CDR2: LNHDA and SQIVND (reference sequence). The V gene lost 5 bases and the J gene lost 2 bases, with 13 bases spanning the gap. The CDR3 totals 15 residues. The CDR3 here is CASSLSNTGNQPQHF. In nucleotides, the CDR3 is TGTGCCAGTAGTCTGTCGAATACAGGCAATCAGCCCCAGCATTTT. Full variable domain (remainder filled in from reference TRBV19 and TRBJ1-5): DGGITQSPKYLFRKEGQNVTLSCEQNLNHDAMYWYRQDPGQGLRLIYYSQIVNDFQKGDIAEGYSVSREKKESFPLTVTSAQKNPTAFYLCASSLSNTGNQPQHFGDGTRLSIL.

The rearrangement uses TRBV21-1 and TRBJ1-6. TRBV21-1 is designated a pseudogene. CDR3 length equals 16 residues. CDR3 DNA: TGTGCCAGCAGCAAAGCGAGGGCAGGTTGGTATTCACCCCTCCACTTT. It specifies CASSKARAGWYSPLHF.

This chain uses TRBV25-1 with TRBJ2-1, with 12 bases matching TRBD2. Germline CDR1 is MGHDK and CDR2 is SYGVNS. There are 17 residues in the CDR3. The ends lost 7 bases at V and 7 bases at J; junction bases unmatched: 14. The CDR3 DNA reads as TGTGCCAGCATCCGAAGGGGACTAGCGGGCCAGGGGAATGAGCAGTTCTTC. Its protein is CASIRRGLAGQGNEQFF.

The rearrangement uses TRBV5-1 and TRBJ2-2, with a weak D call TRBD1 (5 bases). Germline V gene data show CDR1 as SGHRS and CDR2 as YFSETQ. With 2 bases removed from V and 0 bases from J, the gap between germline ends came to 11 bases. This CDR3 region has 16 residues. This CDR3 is CASSFGAVPNTGELFF. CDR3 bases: TGCGCCAGCAGCTTTGGGGCAGTCCCGAACACCGGGGAGCTGTTTTTT.

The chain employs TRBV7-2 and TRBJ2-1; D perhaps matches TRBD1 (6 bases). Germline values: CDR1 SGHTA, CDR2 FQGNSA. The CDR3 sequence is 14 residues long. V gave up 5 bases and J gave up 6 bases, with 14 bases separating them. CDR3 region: CASSRDNLGNEQFF. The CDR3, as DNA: TGTGCCAGCAGCCGGGACAACCTAGGCAATGAGCAGTTCTTC.

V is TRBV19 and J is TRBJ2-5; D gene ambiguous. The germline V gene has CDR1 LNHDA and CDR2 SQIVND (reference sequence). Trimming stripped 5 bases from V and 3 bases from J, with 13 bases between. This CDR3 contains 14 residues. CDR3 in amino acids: CASSPPGWEETQYF. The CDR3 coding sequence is TGTGCCAGTAGTCCCCCGGGTTGGGAAGAGACCCAGTACTTC. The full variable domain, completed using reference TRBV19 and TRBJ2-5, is DGGITQSPKYLFRKEGQNVTLSCEQNLNHDAMYWYRQDPGQGLRLIYYSQIVNDFQKGDIAEGYSVSREKKESFPLTVTSAQKNPTAFYLCASSPPGWEETQYFGPGTRLLVL.